This TCR beta chain appears in the sequencing data of a study of blood T cell repertoires in COVID-19. Turning to the study itself: T cells, B-cell-depleted T cells, or PBMCs supplied cDNA or gDNA.

Patients of the Seattle cohort, enrolled during active infection, were followed longitudinally. CDR3 size: 12 residues. Germline V gene data show CDR1 as KGHDR and CDR2 as SFDVKD. Trimming left V 1 base short and J 8 bases short, with 5 bases between. Only in-frame clones appear in the TCRdb table, and some are missing; sequencing was by immunoSEQ multiplex PCR. The sample lists some 160,000 clones, 70% to 90% occurring once. The sample taken for sequencing was peripheral blood. J is TRBJ2-1 and V is TRBV24-1; tentatively, D is TRBD2 (5 bases). This clonotype originated in a woman of 80 years or more with COVID-19, enrolled during active disease. The CDR3 DNA sequence: TGTGCCACCAGTGATTTCGGGGATGAGCAGTTCTTC. This gives the protein CATSDFGDEQFF.